The 24 T cell receptor beta chains presented below share a single source sample, sequenced in a study of T-cell reconstitution after alpha-beta-depleted transplantation in children. Construction of the TCRbeta library involved unique molecular identifiers. One entry per CDR3 protein results from TCRdb running MiXCR on the PCR reads. The sample carries over 150,000 distinct CDR3 sequences, under 8.5% recorded once. The material sequenced was PBMCs, taken before TCRalphabeta/CD19-depleted stem cell transplant. These receptors all come from a boy aged 2 to 10 with acute lymphoblastic leukemia, due to receive a stem cell transplant.

This clonotype was seen at least ten times. This sequence joins TRBV5-1 and TRBJ2-2; D possibly corresponds to TRBD1 (6 bases). Germline assignment: CDR1 SGHRS and CDR2 YFSETQ. With 2 bases removed from V and 3 bases from J, the gap between germline ends came to 8 bases. The CDR3 is 14 amino acids. The CDR3 DNA sequence: TGCGCCAGCAGCTTTACAGGGTACACCGGGGAGCTGTTTTTT. Its translation: CASSFTGYTGELFF.

This clonotype appeared a few times. The chain has TRBV12-3 or TRBV12-4 and TRBJ2-1, with 13 positions matching TRBD2. The J segment lost 10 bases and the V segment lost 9 bases, leaving 15 bases of the junction unmatched. The CDR3 is 16 residues long. The CDR3 loop is CASTRRGLAGHREQFF. The DNA of the CDR3 is TGTGCCAGTACCCGTAGGGGACTAGCGGGACATAGAGAGCAGTTCTTC.

This clonotype came up many times. The V call is TRBV5-1, the J call TRBJ1-2; D gene uncertain. This CDR3 has 13 residues. The germline V and J ends were trimmed by 0 bases and 8 bases, with 11 bases remaining between them. Germline V CDR1 and CDR2: SGHRS, YFSETQ. This CDR3 is CASSLGPAGGYTF. The CDR3 nucleotides read TGCGCCAGCAGCTTGGGCCCTGCAGGAGGCTACACCTTC. Combining the CDR3 with reference TRBV5-1 and TRBJ1-2 gives the whole variable domain KAGVTQTPRYLIKTRGQQVTLSCSPISGHRSVSWYQQTPGQGLQFLFEYFSETQRNKGNFPGRFSGRQFSNSRSEMNVSTLELGDSALYLCASSLGPAGGYTFGSGTRLTVV.

At least ten counts were recorded for this clonotype. The chain is built from TRBV11-2 and TRBJ2-3; 12 nucleotides agree with TRBD2. Germline loops: CDR1 SGHAT, CDR2 FQNNGV. This CDR3 comprises 18 residues. V dropped 5 bases and J dropped 6; count of bases not matched to a gene: 15. CDR3 bases: TGTGCCAGCAGCCCCTGGACTAGCGGGGCTTTAACCTTTGATACGCAGTATTTT. Its translation: CASSPWTSGALTFDTQYF.

The CDR3 sequence is CASSPRQGTGELFF. The CDR3 DNA follows: TGTGCCAGCAGTCCCCGACAGGGCACCGGGGAGCTGTTTTTT. The chain has TRBV28 and TRBJ2-2; 7 nucleotides agree with TRBD1. Germline CDR1 is MDHEN and CDR2 is SYDVKM. The CDR3 contains 14 residues. J was trimmed by 4 bases and V by 5 bases; bases with no gene match: 4.

This clonotype was detected many times. The chain employs TRBV5-1 and TRBJ2-5; no clear D gene. Deletions cut 0 bases from V and 1 base from J, with 10 bases between. The length of the CDR3 is 15 residues. The germline CDR1 and CDR2 sequences are SGHRS and YFSETQ. This CDR3 is CASSLAPASQETQYF. The CDR3 DNA sequence: TGCGCCAGCAGCTTGGCGCCAGCGAGCCAAGAGACCCAGTACTTC.

This clonotype was observed at least ten times. The chain uses TRBV7-3 and TRBJ1-2; weak D call: TRBD1 (6 bases). This CDR3 is 15 amino acids long. The germline V gene has CDR1 SGHTA and CDR2 FQGTGA. The ends were cut back, 2 bases at V and 4 bases at J, with 14 bases in the middle. CDR3 region: CASSLESTGSYGYTF. The CDR3 DNA reads as TGTGCCAGCAGCTTAGAGTCTACAGGGAGCTATGGCTACACCTTC. The whole variable domain, remainder taken from reference TRBV7-3 and TRBJ1-2, is GAGVSQTPSNKVTEKGKYVELRCDPISGHTALYWYRQSLGQGPEFLIYFQGTGAADDSGLPNDRFFAVRPEGSVSTLKIQRTERGDSAVYLCASSLESTGSYGYTFGSGTRLTVV.

This clonotype was detected many times. V usage is TRBV10-3 and J usage is TRBJ2-7; D may be TRBD1 (5 bases). Germline V CDR1 and CDR2: ENHRY, SYGVKD. The CDR3 runs to 14 residues. Trimming shortened V by 2 bases and J by 2 bases, and 10 bases separated the two germline ends. The CDR3 spells CAISEPKGTYEQYF. In DNA, the CDR3 is TGTGCCATCAGTGAGCCGAAGGGGACCTACGAGCAGTACTTC.

Many counts were recorded for this clonotype. V gene TRBV29-1 combines with J gene TRBJ2-1; D gene uncertain. The germline gives CDR1 SQVTM, CDR2 ANQGSEA. Trimming pared 6 bases from V and 6 bases from J, leaving 6 bases between. CDR3 length equals 10 residues. The CDR3 here is CSVGLNEQFF. The DNA of the CDR3 is TGCAGCGTCGGCCTCAATGAGCAGTTCTTC.

This clonotype was seen many times. The chain carries TRBV20-1 and TRBJ1-2, with unresolved D. The CDR3 is 13 amino acids. Looked up from germline, CDR1 is DFQATT and CDR2 is SNEGSKA (reference sequence). The V and J ends lost 3 bases and 3 bases respectively, with 11 bases between them. This chain's CDR3 is CSASAGPYYGYTF. Written as DNA, the CDR3 is TGCAGTGCTAGCGCCGGGCCTTACTATGGCTACACCTTC.

At least ten counts were recorded for this clonotype. The chain combines TRBV6-6 with TRBJ1-1; no firm D call. The V end was cut by 7 bases, the J end by 0 bases, with 9 bases between. The germline CDR1 and CDR2 sequences are MNHNY and SVGAGI (reference sequence). This CDR3 contains 13 residues. The CDR3 DNA reads TGTGCCAGCAACAAAGGGATGAACACTGAAGCTTTCTTT. Its translation is CASNKGMNTEAFF.

This clonotype was counted at least ten times. This rearrangement joins TRBV20-1 to TRBJ2-7, with a tentative D call TRBD2 (6 bases). Germline-derived CDR1 and CDR2 are DFQATT and SNEGSKA (reference sequence). This CDR3 comprises 15 residues. The V end lost 5 bases, the J end lost 0 bases, and 17 bases lay between the germline ends. The CDR3 nucleotides read TGCAGTGCTGGACCCGACGGGAGTAGCTCCTACGAGCAGTACTTC. This codes for CSAGPDGSSSYEQYF.

Ten or more counts support this clonotype. The chain recombines TRBV5-4 with TRBJ1-5; 9 bases map to TRBD1. CDR1 is SGHNT and CDR2 is YYREEE in the germline V gene (reference sequence). V dropped 0 bases and J dropped 0; count of bases not matched to a gene: 13. This CDR3 is built from 20 residues. CDR3 sequence reads: CASSLALSLRDRDSNQPQHF. CDR3 in DNA: TGTGCCAGCAGCTTGGCCCTTTCATTACGGGACAGGGATAGCAATCAGCCCCAGCATTTT. Full variable domain (missing parts from reference TRBV5-4 and TRBJ1-5): ETGVTQSPTHLIKTRGQQVTLRCSSQSGHNTVSWYQQALGQGPQFIFQYYREEENGRGNFPPRFSGLQFPNYSSELNVNALELDDSALYLCASSLALSLRDRDSNQPQHFGDGTRLSIL.

This clonotype was counted ten times or more. V is TRBV4-2 and J is TRBJ2-1; 8 bases map to TRBD2. The CDR3 length is 16 residues. Germline assignment: CDR1 LGHNA and CDR2 YNFKEQ. V lost 1 base to trimming and J lost 7 bases; unmatched junction nucleotides: 9. The CDR3 DNA reads as TGTGCCAGCAGCCAAGGGCGTAAGCGGGGGTTGAATGAGCAGTTCTTC. It codes for CASSQGRKRGLNEQFF.

In its sample, this clonotype was seen a few times. The chain combines TRBV5-1 with TRBJ2-1, with TRBD2 identical over 7 bases. Germline V gene data show CDR1 as SGHRS and CDR2 as YFSETQ. The junction had 2 bases not matched to a gene; V was cut back by 0 bases and J by 2 bases. This CDR3 contains 15 residues. The CDR3 here is CASSLGREPYNEQFF. Here the CDR3 DNA reads TGCGCCAGCAGCTTGGGGCGGGAGCCCTACAATGAGCAGTTCTTC. Complete variable domain (other parts from reference TRBV5-1 and TRBJ2-1): KAGVTQTPRYLIKTRGQQVTLSCSPISGHRSVSWYQQTPGQGLQFLFEYFSETQRNKGNFPGRFSGRQFSNSRSEMNVSTLELGDSALYLCASSLGREPYNEQFFGPGTRLTVL.

This clonotype was detected ten times or more. This chain joins TRBV20-1 and TRBJ2-7; 8 bases fit TRBD1. This CDR3 comprises 13 residues. V lost 3 bases and J lost 3; bases outside the gene matches: 4. Per the germline V gene, CDR1 is DFQATT and CDR2 is SNEGSKA (reference sequence). The CDR3 is CSARSDRDYEQYF. The CDR3, as DNA: TGCAGTGCTAGGTCGGACAGGGACTACGAGCAGTACTTC.

This clonotype was detected many times. The chain employs TRBV20-1 and TRBJ2-3; no reliable D call. The germline V gene encodes CDR1 DFQATT and CDR2 SNEGSKA (reference sequence). The CDR3 has 15 amino acids. Deletions cut 7 bases from V and 4 bases from J, with 21 bases between. CDR3 DNA: TGCAGTGTCGGACGGCCCATCCGTCTTTCAGATACGCAGTATTTT. Its translation is CSVGRPIRLSDTQYF.

This clonotype was counted between two and nine times. The rearrangement joins TRBV20-1 to TRBJ2-3; D may correspond to TRBD1 or TRBD2 (6 bases each). There are 20 residues in the CDR3. The V end lost 6 bases, the J end lost 0 bases, and 31 bases lay between the germline ends. Per germline, CDR1 DFQATT and CDR2 SNEGSKA (reference sequence). CDR3 sequence: CSAGGGRSSFLAISTDTQYF. The CDR3 bases are TGCAGTGCCGGTGGGGGGCGTTCAAGTTTCCTAGCGATCAGCACAGATACGCAGTATTTT.

This clonotype has only a few counts. The genes are TRBV5-1 and TRBJ2-7; 7 positions agree with TRBD1. Looked up from germline, CDR1 is SGHRS and CDR2 is YFSETQ. The CDR3 has 15 residues. J lost 4 bases, V lost 0 bases, and 7 bases had no gene match. The CDR3 region is CASSLANRGPYEQYF. The CDR3 DNA reads as TGCGCCAGCAGCTTGGCCAACAGGGGTCCATACGAGCAGTACTTC.

This clonotype showed up many times. The chain links TRBV5-1 to TRBJ2-7; 8 positions match TRBD1. Trimming cost V 0 bases and J 3 bases; bases outside gene matches: 5. CDR3 length equals 15 residues. Germline V lookup: CDR1 SGHRS, CDR2 YFSETQ. CDR3 DNA sequence: TGCGCCAGCAGCTTGGAGGGGACAGGATACTACGAGCAGTACTTC. Translated, it gives CASSLEGTGYYEQYF.

This clonotype showed up many times. At one of its ends the junction is not consistent with the germline gene, which may arise from a read error. The chain uses TRBV4-2 and TRBJ2-1; the match to TRBD2 covers 11 bases. This CDR3 has 18 residues. Germline assignment: CDR1 LGHNA and CDR2 YNFKEQ. Written as DNA, the CDR3 is TGTGCCAGCAGCCAAATCGACACTAGCGGGGGATACTACAATGAGCGGTTCTTC. It encodes CASSQIDTSGGYYNERFF.

This chain uses TRBV11-3 with TRBJ2-7; 11 bases align to TRBD1. The ends lost 5 bases at V and 4 bases at J; junction bases unmatched: 7. This CDR3 contains 15 residues. Looked up from germline, CDR1 is SGHNT and CDR2 is YENEEA. The CDR3 loop reads CASSATGTGGYEQYF. CDR3 bases: TGTGCCAGCAGCGCGACCGGGACAGGGGGTTACGAGCAGTACTTC.

This clonotype was counted between two and nine times. This rearrangement joins TRBV6-2 or TRBV6-3 to TRBJ2-7; TRBD2 might be the D (6 bases). The V gene lost 11 bases and the J gene lost 0 bases, with 14 bases spanning the gap. CDR1 is MNHEY, CDR2 SVGEGT, per germline. This CDR3 has 13 amino acids. CDR3 residues: CAAGIGSSYEQYF. The DNA of the CDR3 is TGTGCCGCGGGTATCGGGAGCTCCTACGAGCAGTACTTC.

The V gene is TRBV12-3 or TRBV12-4, the J gene TRBJ1-4; no firm D call. This CDR3 spans 12 amino acids. V gave up 3 bases and J gave up 8 bases, with 7 bases separating them. The CDR3 sequence is CASSFGDEKLFF. CDR3 coding DNA: TGTGCCAGCAGTTTCGGTGACGAAAAACTGTTTTTT.